This entry concerns a single T cell receptor beta chain. Antigen specificity is unknown. The junction had 6 bases not matched to a gene; V was cut back by 3 bases and J by 7 bases. CDR1 GTSNPN and CDR2 SVGIG come from the germline V gene (reference sequence). CDR3 length: 13 amino acids. This specimen comes from a study of cytomegalovirus exposure and HLA in healthy donors. PCR involved 60 Vbeta and 13 Jbeta primers. Sequencing was performed with immunoSEQ multiplex PCR; in TCRdb, only in-frame clones are kept and a portion is missing. Of 130,000 or so clones in the sample, 61% are singletons; the top ten hold around 2%. Notes on the study in general: HLA restriction was apparent for most CMV-associated TCR beta chains in a later analysis. In a later analysis, a genetic analysis reported fewer productive-TCR N-insertions in an Asian-associated ancestry cluster than the cohort average.

The V call is TRBV30, the J call TRBJ1-1, with 9 bases aligning to TRBD1. The sequence was obtained from a male donor in good health and CMV-seronegative. The sample consisted of PBMCs. CDR3 amino acids: CAWSTGGIGEAFF. CDR3 nucleotides: TGTGCCTGGAGCACAGGGGGCATAGGTGAAGCTTTCTTT.